This TCR beta chain was captured in a study of Ad26.COV2.S vaccination and SARS-CoV-2 variants (dated by TCRdb to about 2021). Broadly, across the study: TCRbeta repertoire sequencing was used to assess the specificity and breadth of SARS-CoV-2-reactive T cell receptors after Ad26.COV2.S vaccination. A total of approximately 30 samples were included in the TCR-sequenced set, comprising roughly 19 Ad26.COV2.S vaccine recipients, 5 placebo recipients and 8 SARS-CoV-2 convalescent individuals. The research as a whole found: After vaccination, substantial breadth of spike-specific CD8+ and CD4+ T cell responses was reported. Vaccine and placebo recipients had similar non-spike TCR breadth, a finding consistent with the vaccine containing only spike. It was noted by the authors that total T cell responses may have been underestimated by the TCR breadth and depth analyses. Compared with placebo recipients, Ad26.COV2.S recipients showed higher spike-specific TCR breadth (P = 0.0014).

The immunoSEQ Assay was used to sequence TCRbeta CDR3 regions. After extraction, genomic DNA underwent amplification by bias-controlled multiplex PCR, followed by high-throughput sequencing. As for the original processing: To quantify the absolute abundance of every unique TCRbeta CDR3 region, sequences were collapsed and filtered. Usable DNA was measured by amplifying reference genes present in all nucleated cells, and TCRbeta template counts were normalized to that usable DNA to estimate T cell fraction. Repertoire TCRs were annotated as SARS-CoV-2-specific by exact matching of V gene, CDR3 amino acid sequence and J gene to a known reactive TCR set. The reference SARS-CoV-2 TCR set was obtained from MIRA and was filtered for enrichment in COVID-19-positive ImmuneCODE repertoires, whereby public or cross-reactive TCRs were removed. Using the MIRA antigens, annotated TCRs were further analysed by specific ORF or by position within an ORF. Breadth was defined as the number of annotated unique rearrangements divided by the total number of unique productive rearrangements, and depth was defined as the summed frequency of the annotated unique rearrangements. Two-sided Wilcoxon rank-sum tests were applied when comparing TCR breadth between groups. Sourced from immuneACCESS, this table was stored by TCRdb with only in-frame sequences that have V and J called. A share of the clones is absent; for the studies checked, an unresolved V gene accounts for under half, and the remainder has no known explanation. Clone size and V and J calls were adopted from that table, with D and trimming inferred from the DNA. This sample holds over 110,000 clones; 86% were observed only once. The ten largest clonotypes hold 5% of the sample.

The meaning of the sample's time point label: individuals recovered from natural SARS-CoV-2 infection. On this clone itself: It has no known antigen specificity. No base quality values were provided; no much bigger clone lies one nucleotide off.

Trimming costs V 2 bases and J 4 bases, and their ends lie 5 bases apart. Per the germline V gene, MDHEN is the CDR1 and SYDVKM is the CDR2. From the cysteine up to the phenylalanine, the CDR3 has a length of 12 residues. Left in the record is the CDR3 DNA by itself, 36 bases read in frame from the first base. This specimen consisted of peripheral blood, obtained after recovery from COVID-19. The sequence joins TRBV28 to TRBJ2-5; too little of a D gene remains to name it. This receptor was identified in a human donor who had recovered from COVID-19. The CDR3 sequence is CASSLAGETQYF. The nucleotide sequence is given as TGTGCCAGCAGTTTAGCTGGAGAGACCCAGTACTTC.